These T cell receptor beta chains were read from a single sample in a study of T-cell reconstitution after alpha-beta-depleted transplantation in children. Using its own MiXCR run on the PCR reads, TCRdb lists one record per CDR3 protein. This sample yields roughly 200,000 distinct CDR3 sequences, of which roughly 7.1% are seen a single time; 5% to 6.5% belongs to the top ten. The input for sequencing was PBMCs, taken before TCRalphabeta/CD19-depleted stem cell transplant. The source is a boy younger than 10 with acute lymphoblastic leukemia, due to receive a stem cell transplant. Each CDR3 is given with its conserved first and last residue. The D gene is left open where the match is weak. The size field is filled for only some rows; it gives once, few, many or a size class.

TRBJ2-1	TRBV11-2	NA	NA	CASSLYAGTYNEQFF	TGTGCCAGCAGCTTATATGCGGGGACATACAATGAGCAGTTCTTC
TRBJ2-5	TRBV6-2/TRBV6-3	few	TRBD2	CASSSTEFGGALKTQYF	TGTGCCAGCAGTTCAACCGAATTCGGGGGGGCCTTAAAGACCCAGTACTTC
TRBJ1-5	TRBV20-1	NA	NA	CSARRYSNQPQHF	TGCAGTGCTAGAAGATATAGCAATCAGCCCCAGCATTTT
TRBJ1-6	TRBV5-1	many	TRBD1	CASSLPGQGNSPLHF	TGCGCCAGCAGCTTGCCGGGACAGGGGAATTCACCCCTCCACTTT
TRBJ2-1	TRBV6-1	NA	NA	CASSPTSLQQYNEQFF	TGTGCCAGCAGTCCTACTAGCCTTCAGCAATACAATGAGCAGTTCTTC
TRBJ1-6	TRBV20-1	NA	TRBD1	CSARQQGASSYNSPLHF	TGCAGTGCTAGACAACAGGGGGCAAGCTCCTATAATTCACCCCTCCACTTT
TRBJ2-3	TRBV12-3/TRBV12-4	many	NA	CASNAGITDTQYF	TGTGCCAGCAACGCGGGGATCACAGATACGCAGTATTTT
TRBJ2-3	TRBV6-5	many	NA	CASSPPIMVNTQYF	TGTGCCAGCAGTCCTCCTATTATGGTCAATACGCAGTATTTT
TRBJ2-3	TRBV11-3	many	NA	CASSSLSGLSADTQYF	TGTGCCAGCAGCTCCCTTAGCGGACTTAGCGCAGATACGCAGTATTTT
TRBJ2-3	TRBV7-2	NA	NA	CASSFGSGGDTQYF	TGTGCCAGCAGCTTCGGGTCGGGCGGAGATACGCAGTATTTT
TRBJ2-1	TRBV20-1	many	NA	CSARADRRRGNEQFF	TGCAGTGCTAGAGCCGACAGGCGAAGGGGAAATGAGCAGTTCTTC
TRBJ2-3	TRBV7-9	NA	NA	CASSLARGQKSTDTQYF	TGTGCCAGCAGCTTAGCTCGGGGGCAGAAGAGCACAGATACGCAGTATTTT
TRBJ2-2	TRBV6-2/TRBV6-3	many	NA	CASSPRESGELFF	TGTGCCAGCAGTCCGAGGGAGTCCGGGGAGCTGTTTTTT
TRBJ2-7	TRBV27	many	NA	CASSLDFKAYEQYF	TGTGCCAGCAGTTTAGATTTCAAGGCCTACGAGCAGTACTTC
TRBJ1-5	TRBV20-1	many	NA	CSARRGEFNQPQHF	TGCAGTGCTAGGCGGGGGGAGTTCAATCAGCCCCAGCATTTT
TRBJ1-5	TRBV20-1	few	TRBD1	CSARDNESGQGTRNQPQHF	TGCAGTGCTAGAGATAACGAGTCGGGACAGGGGACGCGCAATCAGCCCCAGCATTTT
TRBJ2-7	TRBV12-3/TRBV12-4	many	TRBD1	CASSLDRVGDEQYF	TGTGCCAGCTCTCTGGACAGGGTAGGCGACGAGCAGTACTTC
TRBJ1-1	TRBV6-1	few	NA	CATGVISNTEAFF	TGTGCCACCGGGGTCATTTCGAACACTGAAGCTTTCTTT
TRBJ2-1	TRBV6-2/TRBV6-3	many	TRBD1	CASRNQGQGSGNEQFF	TGTGCCAGCAGAAACCAGGGACAGGGAAGTGGCAATGAGCAGTTCTTC
TRBJ2-2	TRBV7-2	NA	NA	CASSPWSRSRTGELFF	TGTGCCAGCAGCCCATGGTCCAGGTCGCGCACCGGGGAGCTGTTTTTT
TRBJ1-4	TRBV28	NA	NA	CASSFTWGLSWGKLFF	TGTGCCAGCAGTTTCACTTGGGGACTCTCCTGGGGAAAACTGTTTTTT
TRBJ1-1	TRBV20-1	NA	NA	CSGPGSRLNTEAFF	TGCAGTGGGCCGGGTTCACGCTTGAACACTGAAGCTTTCTTT
TRBJ2-4	TRBV3-1	many	NA	CASSRGAKNIQYF	TGTGCCAGCAGCCGAGGTGCCAAAAACATTCAGTACTTC
TRBJ2-7	TRBV18	many	NA	CASSPQGDSSYEQYF	TGTGCCAGCTCACCACAAGGAGACAGCTCCTACGAGCAGTACTTC
TRBJ1-1	TRBV2	few	TRBD1	CASGRDRTVGEAFF	TGTGCCAGCGGCCGGGACAGGACCGTTGGTGAAGCTTTCTTT
TRBJ1-1	TRBV6-1	NA	NA	CASLRRGAVTEAFF	TGTGCCAGCCTTAGGCGGGGGGCGGTCACTGAAGCTTTCTTT
TRBJ1-1	TRBV28	many	NA	CASSRGTALGEAFF	TGTGCCAGCAGTCGTGGGACCGCCTTGGGGGAAGCTTTCTTT
TRBJ2-1	TRBV2	many	NA	CASSAGAEQFF	TGTGCCAGCAGTGCCGGGGCGGAGCAGTTCTTC
TRBJ1-4	TRBV20-1	few	NA	CSAGGDEKLFF	TGCAGTGCTGGGGGTGATGAAAAACTGTTTTTT
TRBJ2-4	TRBV28	NA	NA	CASRDFGKNIQYF	TGTGCCAGCAGGGACTTCGGGAAAAACATTCAGTACTTC
TRBJ2-6	TRBV11-2	many	TRBD1	CASSSTGAGANVLTF	TGTGCCAGCAGTTCAACAGGGGCTGGGGCCAACGTCCTGACTTTC
TRBJ2-7	TRBV11-2	many	NA	CASSLDRPSYEQYF	TGTGCCAGCAGCTTAGATCGCCCTTCGTACGAGCAGTACTTC
TRBJ2-7	TRBV5-1	many	NA	CASSLDPREQYF	TGCGCCAGCAGCTTGGATCCCCGCGAGCAGTACTTC
TRBJ2-1	TRBV4-2	many	NA	CASSPTGTETYNEQFF	TGTGCCAGCAGCCCGACCGGGACGGAGACCTACAATGAGCAGTTCTTC
TRBJ2-3	TRBV4-2	many	TRBD2	CASSQDPPSGTTDTQYF	TGTGCCAGCAGCCAAGATCCGCCTAGCGGGACCACAGATACGCAGTATTTT
TRBJ1-1	TRBV29-1	many	NA	CSVEYVRDTEAFF	TGCAGCGTTGAATATGTGCGGGACACTGAAGCTTTCTTT
TRBJ2-7	TRBV28	many	TRBD1	CASSLPGQGSGEQYF	TGTGCCAGCAGTCTGCCGGGACAGGGATCAGGCGAGCAGTACTTC
TRBJ2-2	TRBV12-3/TRBV12-4	many	NA	CASSLKSGRNTGELFF	TGTGCCAGCAGTTTAAAGAGCGGGCGGAACACCGGGGAGCTGTTTTTT
TRBJ2-6	TRBV4-3	few	NA	CASSQEAATGANVLTF	TGCGCCAGCAGCCAAGAGGCAGCCACTGGGGCCAACGTCCTGACTTTC
TRBJ1-2	TRBV7-2	many	TRBD1	CASRQGQGAQYGYTF	TGTGCCAGCAGGCAAGGACAGGGGGCTCAGTATGGCTACACCTTC
TRBJ2-5	TRBV20-1	many	NA	CSAGKGVRETQYF	TGCAGTGCCGGAAAGGGAGTTAGAGAGACCCAGTACTTC
TRBJ2-2	TRBV4-3	NA	TRBD2	CASSQGSAGGLSGELFF	TGCGCCAGCAGCCAAGGCTCGGCGGGGGGCCTCTCCGGGGAGCTGTTTTTT
TRBJ2-7	TRBV6-1	many	NA	CASRLQTESSYEQYF	TGTGCCAGCAGGCTACAGACGGAGAGCTCCTACGAGCAGTACTTC
TRBJ1-5	TRBV7-2	many	NA	CASSLGGYSNQPQHF	TGTGCCAGCAGCTTAGGAGGATATAGCAATCAGCCCCAGCATTTT
TRBJ2-1	TRBV27	many	TRBD2	CASSPQTSGRTYNEQFF	TGTGCCAGCAGTCCCCAGACTAGCGGGCGTACCTACAATGAGCAGTTCTTC
TRBJ2-1	TRBV7-2	NA	NA	CASMWEGGSWDEQFF	TGTGCCAGCATGTGGGAAGGTGGAAGCTGGGATGAGCAGTTCTTC
TRBJ2-1	TRBV4-3	many	NA	CASSQVYSNEQFF	TGCGCCAGCAGCCAAGTTTACAGCAATGAGCAGTTCTTC
TRBJ2-7	TRBV29-1	many	NA	CSVAHSGESEQYF	TGCAGCGTTGCTCACAGCGGTGAGTCCGAGCAGTACTTC
TRBJ2-3	TRBV3-1	NA	NA	CAIWPGHSTDTQYF	TGTGCCATCTGGCCGGGACATTCCACAGATACGCAGTATTTT
TRBJ2-3	TRBV7-6	NA	NA	CASSLSGTLILTDTQYF	TGTGCCAGCAGCTTATCAGGGACCCTAATCCTCACAGATACGCAGTATTTT
TRBJ2-7	TRBV25-1	many	TRBD1	CASRGDRDHEQYF	TGTGCCAGCAGAGGGGACAGGGACCACGAGCAGTACTTC
TRBJ2-7	TRBV7-9	few	NA	CASSLVPAGSSYEQYF	TGTGCCAGCAGCTTAGTCCCCGCAGGAAGCTCCTACGAGCAGTACTTC
TRBJ2-1	TRBV10-3	many	TRBD1	CAISGDRPKTTQFF	TGTGCCATCAGTGGGGACAGACCAAAGACAACACAGTTCTTC
TRBJ2-7	TRBV20-1	many	TRBD2	CSASRPIAGLISYEQYF	TGCAGTGCCAGTAGACCTATAGCGGGACTAATCTCCTACGAGCAGTACTTC
TRBJ1-1	TRBV7-9	many	TRBD1	CASSLNRGERGAFF	TGTGCCAGCAGCTTAAACAGGGGTGAGAGAGGGGCTTTCTTT